This T cell receptor (beta chain) is from a study of control samples from healthy donors and cancer patients. Measured with immunoSEQ multiplex PCR; TCRdb has only the in-frame clones, and not every one. The table has about 170,000 clones, about 94% seen once. The TCR was taken from a woman aged 55-70 years in good health. Sequencing was performed on blood.

Written as DNA, the CDR3 is TGTGCCAGCAGCCCCGACAGGGGAGGTTCACCCCTCCACTTT. Amino acids: CASSPDRGGSPLHF. J is TRBJ1-6 and V is TRBV7-6; TRBD1 matches 8 bases. This CDR3 has 14 amino acids. Germline loops: CDR1 SGHVS, CDR2 FNYEAQ. Trimming at V came to 5 bases and at J to 9 bases, leaving 6 bases not matched to a gene.